Listed here is a single T cell receptor (beta chain). What it binds is unknown. The sample comes from a study of blood T cells in healthy people across ages. Study outcomes and limitations: The donors' CMV status was not determined, possibly confounding changes in expanded clonotypes. More naive CD4+ cells and higher diversity were found in long-lived than in aged donors. It was held that diversity estimates obtained from one million T cells represented underestimates.

The CDR3 is made up of 15 amino acids. The trim removed 3 bases at V and 6 bases at J, leaving 4 bases unmatched. The V gene's germline CDR1 is SGHTA and CDR2 FQGNSA. The authors ran a second PCR of about 6 to 11 cycles using a sample-barcoded 5' primer and a J-beta primer mix. Each cDNA molecule was tagged by a template-switch adaptor that had 12 random nucleotides. TCRdb ran MiXCR on the 5' RACE reads and lists one entry per CDR3 protein. The sample lists 700,000 to 950,000 distinct CDR3 sequences, roughly 50% seen once, with about 20% in the top ten. The V and J genes are TRBV7-2 and TRBJ2-1, with 11 positions matching TRBD1. This TCR was recovered from a man in his thirties or forties in good health. The sample taken for sequencing was blood. The CDR3 protein is CASSFVGTGGNEQFF. CDR3 bases: TGTGCCAGCAGCTTTGTCGGGACAGGGGGCAATGAGCAGTTCTTC.